These T cell receptor beta chains were read from a single sample in a study of control samples from healthy donors and cancer patients. Here immunoSEQ multiplex PCR was the method, and the copy in TCRdb shows in-frame clones only, minus some. Of about 140,000 clones detected, approximately 94% appear once; the ten largest clones hold roughly 14%. Material: blood. These receptors were obtained from a man in his forties in good health. The CDR3 runs from the conserved cysteine through the conserved F or W. D genes are given only for firm matches. Size values are once, few and many counts, or a class for expanded clones, and some rows have none.

j_gene	abundance	d_gene	v_gene	CDR3nt	CDR3aa
TRBJ1-2	.	.	TRBV3-1/TRBV3-2	TGTGCCAGCAGTACTGGCAGGGCAATCTATGGCTACACCTTC	CASSTGRAIYGYTF
TRBJ1-5	.	TRBD1	TRBV7-9	TGTGCCAGCGCGCGGGGACAGGGGGTACGCAATCAGCCCCAGCATTTT	CASARGQGVRNQPQHF
TRBJ1-1	.	.	TRBV28	TGTGCCACCACCGTGGATACTGAAGCTTTCTTT	CATTVDTEAFF
TRBJ1-2	once	.	TRBV5-8	TGTGCCAGCCCGCGACTTAGCTTCAACTATGGCTACACCTTC	CASPRLSFNYGYTF
TRBJ1-2	.	.	TRBV18	TGTGCCAGCTCGGAGAGGCACTATGGCTACACCTTC	CASSERHYGYTF
TRBJ2-5	.	TRBD2	TRBV7-9	TGTGCCAGCAGCTTAGCGGGAGGGTCGAGAGAGACCCAGTACTTC	CASSLAGGSRETQYF
TRBJ1-3	.	TRBD1	TRBV5-4	TGTGCCAGCAGCCCCAAACCGGGACAGGACTCTGGAAACACCATATATTTT	CASSPKPGQDSGNTIYF
TRBJ1-1	.	.	TRBV11-2	TGTGCCAGCAGAAAAACGGAGGGGGGTGAAGCTTTCTTT	CASRKTEGGEAFF
TRBJ2-5	.	TRBD2	TRBV6-5	TGTGCCAGCAGTTACTCGGCGCAGCGGGAGTCACCCCAGTACTTC	CASSYSAQRESPQYF
TRBJ2-1	.	.	TRBV4-1	TGCGCCAGCAGCCAAGGCGGCGGTTCCTCCTACAATGAGCAGTTCTTC	CASSQGGGSSYNEQFF
TRBJ1-1	.	.	TRBV27	TGTGCCAGCAGCCTCGGACAGAACACTGAAGCTTTCTTT	CASSLGQNTEAFF
TRBJ2-2	.	.	TRBV15	TGTGCCACCGACTTATCGGACACCGGGGAGCTGTTTTTT	CATDLSDTGELFF
TRBJ1-5	.	TRBD1	TRBV5-1	TGCGCCAGCAGCTTGGGGGGGACAGAATCGGTCAATCAGCCCCAGCATTTT	CASSLGGTESVNQPQHF
TRBJ1-2	.	.	TRBV7-9	TGTGCCAGCAGCGGGGGTCAGGGCCCCTATGGCTACACCTTC	CASSGGQGPYGYTF
TRBJ1-5	.	.	TRBV4-3	TGCGCCAGCAGCCAACCGTGTGCGGCCTGGACCCAGCATTTT	CASSQPCAAWTQHF
TRBJ2-3	.	TRBD1	TRBV2	TGTGCCAGCAGTAAACGATTAGGACAGGGGAGCACAGATACGCAGTATTTT	CASSKRLGQGSTDTQYF
TRBJ1-4	.	TRBD1	TRBV7-6	TGTGCCAGCAGCTCGAACCGGGACAGTAATGAAAAACTGTTTTTT	CASSSNRDSNEKLFF
TRBJ2-7	.	TRBD2	TRBV28	TGTGCCAGCAGCCGAGGACTAGCGGGATCGGTCGAGCAGTACTTC	CASSRGLAGSVEQYF
TRBJ2-5	.	TRBD2	TRBV7-8	TGTGCCAGCAGCTCCCAGAGACTAGCGGGGGGCGGAGAGACCCAGTACTTC	CASSSQRLAGGGETQYF
TRBJ2-3	once	.	TRBV3-1/TRBV3-2	TGTGCCAGCAGCCATGAACTAGAAAGCACAGATACGCAGTATTTT	CASSHELESTDTQYF
TRBJ2-3	.	.	TRBV24-1	TGTGCCACCAGTGATCCAGTTACCGTGGCAGATACGCAGTATTTT	CATSDPVTVADTQYF
TRBJ1-1	few	.	TRBV12-3/TRBV12-4	TGTGCCAGCAGTCCACAGGTCACGGTAGAAGCTTTCTTT	CASSPQVTVEAFF
TRBJ1-1	.	TRBD1	TRBV9	TGTGCCAGCGGGACAGGGAACACTGAAGCTTTCTTT	CASGTGNTEAFF
TRBJ2-7	.	TRBD1	TRBV6-2/TRBV6-3	TGTGCCAGCAGCCGGGGACAGGGCGAGCAGTACTTC	CASSRGQGEQYF
TRBJ1-4	.	.	TRBV10-2	TGCGCCAGCAGTGAGTCAGTCAGGCCAACTAATGAAAAACTGTTTTTT	CASSESVRPTNEKLFF
TRBJ2-5	.	TRBD1	TRBV10-3	TGTGCCATCAGTGGGTACAGGGGCTTGGAGACCCAGTACTTC	CAISGYRGLETQYF
TRBJ2-7	.	TRBD1	TRBV7-6	TGTGCCAGCAGCACTAGACAGGGGTCGACCTACGAGCAGTACTTC	CASSTRQGSTYEQYF
TRBJ1-1	few	.	TRBV29-1	TGCAGCGTCCCAGAGGTCGGCAGCAAAGGGGTGAACACTGAAGCTTTCTTT	CSVPEVGSKGVNTEAFF
TRBJ2-6	.	.	TRBV9	TGTGCCAGCAGCGCAGGGACCCTGGGGGCCAACGTCCTGACTTTC	CASSAGTLGANVLTF
TRBJ2-7	.	.	TRBV7-8	TGTGCCAGCAGCATAACAGGTTCCTACGAGCAGTACTTC	CASSITGSYEQYF
TRBJ2-5	.	TRBD1	TRBV4-1	TGCGCCAGCAGCCAGGACAGGTTACTGGGGGCCCAGTACTTC	CASSQDRLLGAQYF
TRBJ2-3	.	TRBD1	TRBV12-5	TGTGCTAGTGGTTTTACCTCCCTCTTATGGGACAGGGGTTACACAGATACGCAGTATTTT	CASGFTSLLWDRGYTDTQYF
TRBJ2-7	.	.	TRBV6-1	TGTGCCAGCAGTGTTGGCCGCCTCCGGTGGGAAGCAAACTACGAGCAGTACTTC	CASSVGRLRWEANYEQYF
TRBJ1-2	.	.	TRBV10-3	TGTGCCATCAGTGAGTCGTGGGCAGGGCTGGACTATGGCTACACCTTC	CAISESWAGLDYGYTF
TRBJ2-7	.	TRBD1	TRBV27	TGTGCCAGCAGACAACAACGGACAGGGGCCTACGAGCAGTACTTC	CASRQQRTGAYEQYF
TRBJ1-5	.	TRBD1	TRBV4-3	TGCGCCAGCAGCCGAGTTAGGGGGACAGGGAAGGGGGGCAATCAGCCCCAGCATTTT	CASSRVRGTGKGGNQPQHF
TRBJ1-3	few	.	TRBV5-1	TGCGCCAGCAGCAGGGGTGCGGGAAACACCATATATTTT	CASSRGAGNTIYF
TRBJ1-1	.	TRBD1	TRBV28	TGTGCCAGCAGTTTAACCCGACAGGGGAACACTGAAGCTTTCTTT	CASSLTRQGNTEAFF
TRBJ1-5	once	.	TRBV11-2	TGTGCCAGCAGCTTAGGAGGGGAGGGGCGCAATCAGCCCCAGCATTTT	CASSLGGEGRNQPQHF
TRBJ2-1	.	.	TRBV6-1	TGTGCCAGCAGTGAAAATGGAGTAGGGCAGTTCTTC	CASSENGVGQFF